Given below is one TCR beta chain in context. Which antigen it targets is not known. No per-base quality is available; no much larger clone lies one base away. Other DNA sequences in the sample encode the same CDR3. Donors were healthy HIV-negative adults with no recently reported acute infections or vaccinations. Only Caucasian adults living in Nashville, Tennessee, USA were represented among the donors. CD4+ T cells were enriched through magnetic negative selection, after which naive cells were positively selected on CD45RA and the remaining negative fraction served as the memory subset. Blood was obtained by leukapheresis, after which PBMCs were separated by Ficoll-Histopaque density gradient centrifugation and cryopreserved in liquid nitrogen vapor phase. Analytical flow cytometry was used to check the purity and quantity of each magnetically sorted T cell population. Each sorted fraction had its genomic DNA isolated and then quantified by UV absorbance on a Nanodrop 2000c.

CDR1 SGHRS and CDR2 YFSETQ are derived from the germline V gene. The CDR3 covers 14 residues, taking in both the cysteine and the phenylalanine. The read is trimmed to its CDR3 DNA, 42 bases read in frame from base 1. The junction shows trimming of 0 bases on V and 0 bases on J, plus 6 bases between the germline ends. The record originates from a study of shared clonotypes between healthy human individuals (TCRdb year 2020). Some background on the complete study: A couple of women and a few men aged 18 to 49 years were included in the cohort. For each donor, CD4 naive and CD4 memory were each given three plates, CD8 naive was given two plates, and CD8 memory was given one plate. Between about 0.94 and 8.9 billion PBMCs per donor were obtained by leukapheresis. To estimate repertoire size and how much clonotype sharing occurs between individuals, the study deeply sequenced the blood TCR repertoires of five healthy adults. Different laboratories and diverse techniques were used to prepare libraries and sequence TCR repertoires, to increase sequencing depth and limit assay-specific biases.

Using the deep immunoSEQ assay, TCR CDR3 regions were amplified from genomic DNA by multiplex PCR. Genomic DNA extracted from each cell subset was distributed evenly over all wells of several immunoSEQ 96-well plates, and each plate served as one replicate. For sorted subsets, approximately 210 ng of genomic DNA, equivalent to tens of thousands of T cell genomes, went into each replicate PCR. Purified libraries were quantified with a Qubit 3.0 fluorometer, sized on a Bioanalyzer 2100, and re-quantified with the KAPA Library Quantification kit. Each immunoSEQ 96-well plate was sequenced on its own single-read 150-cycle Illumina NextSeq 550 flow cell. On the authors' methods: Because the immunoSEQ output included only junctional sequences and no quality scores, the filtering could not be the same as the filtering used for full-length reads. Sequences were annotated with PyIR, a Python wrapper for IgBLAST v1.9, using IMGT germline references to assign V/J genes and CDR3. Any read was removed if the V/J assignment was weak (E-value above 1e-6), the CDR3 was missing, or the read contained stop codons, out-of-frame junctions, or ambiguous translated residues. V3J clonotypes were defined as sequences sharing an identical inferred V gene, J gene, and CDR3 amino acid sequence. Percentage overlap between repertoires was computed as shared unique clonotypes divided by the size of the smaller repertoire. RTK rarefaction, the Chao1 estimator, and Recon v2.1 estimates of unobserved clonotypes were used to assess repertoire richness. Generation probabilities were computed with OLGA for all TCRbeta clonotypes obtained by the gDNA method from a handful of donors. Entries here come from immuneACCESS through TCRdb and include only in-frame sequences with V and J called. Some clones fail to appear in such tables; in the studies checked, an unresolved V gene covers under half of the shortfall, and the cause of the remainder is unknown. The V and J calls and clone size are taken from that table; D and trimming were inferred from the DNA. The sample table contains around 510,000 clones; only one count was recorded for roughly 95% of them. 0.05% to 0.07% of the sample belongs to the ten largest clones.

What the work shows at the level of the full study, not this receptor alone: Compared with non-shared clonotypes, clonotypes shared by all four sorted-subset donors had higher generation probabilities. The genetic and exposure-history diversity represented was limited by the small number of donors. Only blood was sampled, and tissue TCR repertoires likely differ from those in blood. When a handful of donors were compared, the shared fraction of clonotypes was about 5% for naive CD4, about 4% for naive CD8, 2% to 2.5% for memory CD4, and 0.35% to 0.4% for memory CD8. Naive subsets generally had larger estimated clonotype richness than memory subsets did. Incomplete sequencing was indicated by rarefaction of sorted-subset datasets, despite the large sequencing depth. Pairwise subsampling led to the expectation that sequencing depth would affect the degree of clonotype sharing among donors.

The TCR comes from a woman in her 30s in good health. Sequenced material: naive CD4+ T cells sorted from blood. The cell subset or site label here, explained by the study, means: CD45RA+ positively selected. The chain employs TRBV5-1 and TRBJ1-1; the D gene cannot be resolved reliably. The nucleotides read TGCGCCAGCAGCTTGGGGACCATGAACACTGAAGCTTTCTTT. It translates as CASSLGTMNTEAFF.